The clone carrying this T cell receptor (beta chain) occurred once. The same CDR3 arises from other DNA sequences in this sample as well. Participants reported their clinical history, and cohort assignment relied on those reports. The data were obtained in a study of blood T cell repertoires in COVID-19. In the study overall: Resolution of symptoms, clearance, or two negative PCRs was present in recovered Cohort 3 donors. Sample material is recorded as cDNA or gDNA derived from T cells, B-cell-depleted T cells, or PBMCs. Collection of acute and convalescent COVID-19 samples took place in the United States, Italy and Spain.

TCRdb keeps only in-frame clones here, not all; method: immunoSEQ multiplex PCR. Found here are 350,000 to 450,000 clones, more than 75% of them singletons; the top ten hold roughly 2%. Germline V lookup: CDR1 MNHEY, CDR2 SMNVEV (reference sequence). CDR3 size: 14 residues. Trimming shortened V by 0 bases and J by 2 bases, and 7 bases separated the two germline ends. V gene TRBV27 combines with J gene TRBJ1-2; a possible D gene is TRBD1 (5 bases). The TCR sequence derives from a man aged 35 to 55 in a cohort exposed to, infected with or recovered from COVID-19 (not recorded which). The sample was PBMCs or T cells enriched from blood (not recorded which). The CDR3 DNA sequence: TGTGCCAGCAGTTTATCGGGGCAGAACTATGGCTACACCTTC. As protein: CASSLSGQNYGYTF.